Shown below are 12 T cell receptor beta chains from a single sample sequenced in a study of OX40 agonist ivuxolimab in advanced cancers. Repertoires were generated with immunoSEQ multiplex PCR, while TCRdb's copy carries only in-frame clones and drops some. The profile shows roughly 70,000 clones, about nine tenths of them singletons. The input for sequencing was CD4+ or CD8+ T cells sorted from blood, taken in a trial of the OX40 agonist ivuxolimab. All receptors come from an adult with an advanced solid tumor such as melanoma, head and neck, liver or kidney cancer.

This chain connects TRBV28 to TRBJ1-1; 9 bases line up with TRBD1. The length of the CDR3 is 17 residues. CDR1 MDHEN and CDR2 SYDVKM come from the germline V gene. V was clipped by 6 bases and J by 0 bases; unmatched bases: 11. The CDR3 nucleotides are TGTGCCAGCAGATTGCACGGACAGGGGCTTATGAACACTGAAGCTTTCTTT. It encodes CASRLHGQGLMNTEAFF.

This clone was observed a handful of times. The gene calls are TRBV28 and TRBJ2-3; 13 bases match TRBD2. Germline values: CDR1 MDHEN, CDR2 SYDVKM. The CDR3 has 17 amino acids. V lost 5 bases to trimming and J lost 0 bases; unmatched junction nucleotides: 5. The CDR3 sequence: CASSGGLAGSSTDTQYF. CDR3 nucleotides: TGTGCCAGCAGTGGGGGACTAGCGGGGTCAAGCACAGATACGCAGTATTTT.

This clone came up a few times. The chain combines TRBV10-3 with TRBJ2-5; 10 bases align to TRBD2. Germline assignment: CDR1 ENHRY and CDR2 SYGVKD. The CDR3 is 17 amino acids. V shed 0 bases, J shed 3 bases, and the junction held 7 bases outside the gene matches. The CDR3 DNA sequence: TGTGCCATCAGTGAGTCGATTATACTAGCGGGAAAAGAGACCCAGTACTTC. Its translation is CAISESIILAGKETQYF.

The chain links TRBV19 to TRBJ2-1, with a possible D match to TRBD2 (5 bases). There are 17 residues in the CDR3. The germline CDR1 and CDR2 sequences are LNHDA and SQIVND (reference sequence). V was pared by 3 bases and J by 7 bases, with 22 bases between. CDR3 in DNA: TGTGCCAGTAGTATTGGGTTAGCGAATATGGTTAGGAATGAGCAGTTCTTC. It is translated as CASSIGLANMVRNEQFF.

CDR3 amino acids: CASSIGQASTEAFF. CDR3 DNA sequence: TGTGCCAGCTCCATAGGCCAGGCGAGCACTGAAGCTTTCTTT. The chain joins TRBV18 to TRBJ1-1; D is unclear. V was trimmed by 6 bases and J by 4 bases, leaving 15 bases between them. The CDR3 is made up of 14 amino acids. Germline assignment: CDR1 KGHSH and CDR2 LQKENI. Based on the CDR3 plus reference TRBV18 and TRBJ1-1, the full variable domain is NAGVMQNPRHLVRRRGQEARLRCSPMKGHSHVYWYRQLPEEGLKFMVYLQKENIIDESGMPKERFSAEFPKEGPSILRIQQVVRGDSAAYFCASSIGQASTEAFFGQGTRLTVV.

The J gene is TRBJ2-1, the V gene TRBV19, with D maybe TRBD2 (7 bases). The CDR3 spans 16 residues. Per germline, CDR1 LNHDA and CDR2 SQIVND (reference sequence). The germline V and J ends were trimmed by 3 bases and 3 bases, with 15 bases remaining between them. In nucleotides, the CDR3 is TGTGCCAGTAGTATCGGGGGCGGGGGCCGCTACAATGAGCAGTTCTTC. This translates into CASSIGGGGRYNEQFF. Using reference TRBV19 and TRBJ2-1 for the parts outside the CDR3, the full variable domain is DGGITQSPKYLFRKEGQNVTLSCEQNLNHDAMYWYRQDPGQGLRLIYYSQIVNDFQKGDIAEGYSVSREKKESFPLTVTSAQKNPTAFYLCASSIGGGGRYNEQFFGPGTRLTVL.

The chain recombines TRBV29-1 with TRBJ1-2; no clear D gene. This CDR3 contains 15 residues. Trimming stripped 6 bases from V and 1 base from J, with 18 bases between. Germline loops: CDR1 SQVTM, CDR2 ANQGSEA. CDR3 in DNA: TGCAGCGTAGGTCCGGGGATTAAAGTTAACTATGGCTACACCTTC. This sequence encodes CSVGPGIKVNYGYTF.

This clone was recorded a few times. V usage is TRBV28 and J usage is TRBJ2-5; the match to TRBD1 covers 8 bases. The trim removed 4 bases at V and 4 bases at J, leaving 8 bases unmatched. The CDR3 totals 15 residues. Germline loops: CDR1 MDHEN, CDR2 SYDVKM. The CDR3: CASSSPFTGGETQYF. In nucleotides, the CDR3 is TGTGCCAGCAGTTCCCCATTTACAGGGGGAGAGACCCAGTACTTC. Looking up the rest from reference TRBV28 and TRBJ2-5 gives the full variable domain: DVKVTQSSRYLVKRTGEKVFLECVQDMDHENMFWYRQDPGLGLRLIYFSYDVKMKEKGDIPEGYSVSREKKERFSLILESASTNQTSMYLCASSSPFTGGETQYFGPGTRLLVL.

CDR3 nucleotides: TGTGCCAGCAGCCAATCGGACAGCGACCAATCCTACGAGCAGTACTTC. Amino acid sequence: CASSQSDSDQSYEQYF. The J gene is TRBJ2-7, the V gene TRBV4-2; the D gene is possibly TRBD1 (6 bases). Trimming stripped 2 bases from V and 1 base from J, with 15 bases between. The CDR3 is 16 amino acids. The germline gives CDR1 LGHNA, CDR2 YNFKEQ.

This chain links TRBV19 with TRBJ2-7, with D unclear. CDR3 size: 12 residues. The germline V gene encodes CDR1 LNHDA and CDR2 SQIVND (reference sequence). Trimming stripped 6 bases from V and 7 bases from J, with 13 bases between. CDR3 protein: CASSYDLREQYF. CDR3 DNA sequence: TGTGCCAGTAGCTACGATCTACGAGAGCAGTACTTC. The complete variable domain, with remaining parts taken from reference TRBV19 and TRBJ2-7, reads DGGITQSPKYLFRKEGQNVTLSCEQNLNHDAMYWYRQDPGQGLRLIYYSQIVNDFQKGDIAEGYSVSREKKESFPLTVTSAQKNPTAFYLCASSYDLREQYFGPGTRLTVT.

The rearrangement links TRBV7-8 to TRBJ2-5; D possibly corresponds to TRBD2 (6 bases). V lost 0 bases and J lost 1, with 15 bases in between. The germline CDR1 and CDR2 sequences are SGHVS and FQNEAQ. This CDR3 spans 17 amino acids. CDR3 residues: CASSLAVTSPFQETQYF. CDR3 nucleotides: TGTGCCAGCAGCTTAGCGGTGACTAGTCCTTTCCAAGAGACCCAGTACTTC.

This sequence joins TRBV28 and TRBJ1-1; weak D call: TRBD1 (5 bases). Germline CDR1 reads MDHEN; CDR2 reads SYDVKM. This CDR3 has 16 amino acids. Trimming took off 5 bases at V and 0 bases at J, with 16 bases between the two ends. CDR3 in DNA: TGTGCCAGCAGTCCGGGGCGCCGATTAATGAACACTGAAGCTTTCTTT. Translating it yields CASSPGRRLMNTEAFF. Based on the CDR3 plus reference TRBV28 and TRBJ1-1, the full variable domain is DVKVTQSSRYLVKRTGEKVFLECVQDMDHENMFWYRQDPGLGLRLIYFSYDVKMKEKGDIPEGYSVSREKKERFSLILESASTNQTSMYLCASSPGRRLMNTEAFFGQGTRLTVV.